This T cell receptor (beta chain) was identified during a study of blood T cell repertoires in COVID-19 (dated by TCRdb to 2018 to 2020). Background for the entire study: Samples covering the acute and convalescent phases of COVID-19 were provided by collaborators in the United States, Italy and Spain. The prospective study material was composed of cDNA or gDNA derived from T cells, B-cell-depleted T cells, or PBMCs. Subjects who had been exposed to COVID-19, were actively infected with it, or had recovered from it provided the deeply sampled blood TCRbeta repertoires that made up the dataset. The repertoires were released in a freely available public database intended as a resource for research on the immune response to SARS-CoV-2. The samples were drawn from the first 160 participants of the ongoing ImmuneRACE study and from 1,254 subjects provided by 6 global collaborators. A de-identified subject ID, COVID-19 status, age in years and sex were almost always included in the sample metadata. Where available, HLA class I and class II types were taken from metadata supplied by the sample provider and were not determined by assay-based typing. Findings and caveats that apply to the study as a whole: The quantity of clinical and demographic metadata differed by source and by participant and was supplied without curation.

One collaborating source in Seattle enrolled patients while the patients were actively infected and followed the patients over time throughout the course of disease. Each collaborating institution followed its own protocols to collect whole blood in K2EDTA tubes. For TCRbeta analysis, collaborator samples were shipped as frozen whole blood, as isolated PBMCs, or as DNA extracted from either sample type. Sequences LGHDT (CDR1) and YNNKEL (CDR2) are obtained from the germline V gene (reference sequence). The CDR3, from cysteine to phenylalanine, totals 16 residues. Only CDR3 DNA is held: 48 bases, read in frame from base 1. Relative to germline, V is missing 4 bases and J is missing 5 bases, with 5 bases of the junction outside any gene match. Regarding this clone: Its cognate antigen has yet to be identified. There are no base qualities to consult, and no much larger clone falls within one base.

TCRbeta CDR3 regions were amplified from genomic DNA using the immunoSEQ Assay, a bias-controlled multiplex PCR. The authors' pipeline ran thus. Within the assay, amplification of reference gene primers was used to estimate how many nucleated cells each sample contained. Sequence reads were collapsed and filtered to measure the absolute abundance of every unique TCRbeta CDR3 rearrangement. For each sample, productive Simpson clonality was calculated by taking the square root of Simpson's diversity index across productive rearrangements. TCRdb re-hosts the immuneACCESS table, in-frame sequences only. Its copies lack some clones; in the studies checked, an unresolved V gene accounts for under half of them, and the cause for the rest is not known. V and J calls and clone size are as listed in that table; D and trimming were resolved from the DNA. In this sample the table shows roughly 160,000 clones, approximately 87% of which occur a single time. Jointly, the top ten make up approximately 10% of the sample.

This TCR came from a woman in her seventies with COVID-19, enrolled during active disease. The sample taken for sequencing was peripheral blood. The rearrangement combines TRBV3-1 (or the pseudogene TRBV3-2) with TRBJ2-2; 12 central nucleotides agree with TRBD2. The nucleotides read TGTGCCAGCAGCCGACGGACTAGCGGGAAGACCGGGGAGCTGTTTTTT. It encodes CASSRRTSGKTGELFF.